This T cell receptor beta chain was retrieved from a study of blood T cell repertoires in COVID-19. Overall study: Samples came from the United States, Italy and Spain, spanning acute and convalescent COVID-19. PBMCs, B-cell-depleted T cells, or T cells were the source of the cDNA or gDNA that made up the material.

The CDR3 is 13 residues long. Deletions cut 6 bases from V and 4 bases from J, with 13 bases between. Germline loops: CDR1 SGHVS, CDR2 FQNEAQ. Per the study methods: Amplified reference gene primers provided the basis for estimating nucleated cell counts. This table comes from immunoSEQ multiplex PCR, and its TCRdb copy is limited to in-frame clones, with some not included. For V, J and clone size, that table is used; D and trimming come from the DNA. Of 150,000 to 200,000 clones listed, roughly 85% are singletons. This chain links TRBV7-8 with TRBJ2-7; the D gene is possibly TRBD2 (6 bases). Sequencing was done on a sample of peripheral blood. The clonotype was recovered from a woman younger than 45 with acute or convalescent COVID-19. The CDR3, as DNA: TGTGCCAGCAGTGCTAGCGTCCAGTACGAGCAGTACTTC. This gives the protein CASSASVQYEQYF.